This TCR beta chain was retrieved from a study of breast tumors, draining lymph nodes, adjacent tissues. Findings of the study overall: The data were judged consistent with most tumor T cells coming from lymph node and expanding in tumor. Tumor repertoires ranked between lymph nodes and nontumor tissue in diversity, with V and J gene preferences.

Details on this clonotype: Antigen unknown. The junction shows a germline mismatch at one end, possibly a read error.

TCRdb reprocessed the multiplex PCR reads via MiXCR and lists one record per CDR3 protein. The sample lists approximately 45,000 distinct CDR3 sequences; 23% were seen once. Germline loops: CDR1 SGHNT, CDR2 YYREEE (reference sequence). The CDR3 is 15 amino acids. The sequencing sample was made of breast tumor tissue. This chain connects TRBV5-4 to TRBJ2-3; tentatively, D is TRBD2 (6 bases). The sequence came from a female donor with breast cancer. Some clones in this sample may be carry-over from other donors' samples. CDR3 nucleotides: TGTGCCAGCAGCTCAAGGACTATCGGGGTAGATATGCAGTATTTT. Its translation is CASSSRTIGVDMQYF.